This T cell receptor (beta chain) comes out of a study of blood T cell repertoires in COVID-19. Study overall: Sites in the United States, Italy and Spain provided acute and convalescent COVID-19 samples. The cDNA or gDNA used as material had been derived from T cells, B-cell-depleted T cells, or PBMCs.

Recruitment covered about two dozen US areas and drew participants whose ages spanned roughly 18 to 90 years. Per the germline V gene, CDR1 is MDHEN and CDR2 is SYDVKM. CDR3 length: 15 residues. V trimming: 5 bases; J trimming: 6 bases; junction bases outside the gene matches: 7. In the authors' workflow: Amplification of reference gene primers provided the estimated nucleated cell counts. Some clones are missing from TCRdb's copy, which holds only in-frame ones; the method was immunoSEQ multiplex PCR. V and J calls and clone size follow that table, whereas D and trimming were derived from the DNA. The sample contains some 260,000 clones, 75% to 90% of which appear only once.

The chain has TRBV28 and TRBJ1-5; 10 positions match TRBD1. The TCR was taken from a woman in her 30s with acute COVID-19. The sequencing sample was made of PBMCs or T cells enriched from blood (not recorded which). CDR3 DNA sequence: TGTGCCAGCAGTACTGGGACAGGGGTTTCTCAGCCCCAGCATTTT. As protein: CASSTGTGVSQPQHF.